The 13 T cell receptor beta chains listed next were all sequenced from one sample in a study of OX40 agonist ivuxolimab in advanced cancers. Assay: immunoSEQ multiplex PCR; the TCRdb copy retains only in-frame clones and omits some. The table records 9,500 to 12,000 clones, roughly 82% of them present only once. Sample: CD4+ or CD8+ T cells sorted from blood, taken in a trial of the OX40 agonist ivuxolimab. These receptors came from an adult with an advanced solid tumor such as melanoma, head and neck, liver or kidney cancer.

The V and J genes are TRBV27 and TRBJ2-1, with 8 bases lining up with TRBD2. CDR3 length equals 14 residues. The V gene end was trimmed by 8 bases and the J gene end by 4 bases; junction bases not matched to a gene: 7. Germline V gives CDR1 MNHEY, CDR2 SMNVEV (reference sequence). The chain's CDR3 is CASGSSGYYNEQFF. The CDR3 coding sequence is TGTGCCAGCGGCTCTAGCGGGTATTACAATGAGCAGTTCTTC.

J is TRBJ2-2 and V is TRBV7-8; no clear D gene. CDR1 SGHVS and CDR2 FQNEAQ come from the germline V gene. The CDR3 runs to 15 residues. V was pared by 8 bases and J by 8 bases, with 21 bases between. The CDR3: CASGVGRLLLGELFF. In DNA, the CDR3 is TGTGCCAGCGGAGTCGGGCGGCTGCTGTTAGGGGAGCTGTTTTTT.

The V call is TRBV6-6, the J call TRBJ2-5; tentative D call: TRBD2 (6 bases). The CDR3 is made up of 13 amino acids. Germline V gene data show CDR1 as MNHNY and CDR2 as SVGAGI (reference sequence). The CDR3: CATLGGRGETQYF. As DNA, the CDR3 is TGTGCTACCCTAGGAGGGCGCGGGGAGACCCAGTACTTC.

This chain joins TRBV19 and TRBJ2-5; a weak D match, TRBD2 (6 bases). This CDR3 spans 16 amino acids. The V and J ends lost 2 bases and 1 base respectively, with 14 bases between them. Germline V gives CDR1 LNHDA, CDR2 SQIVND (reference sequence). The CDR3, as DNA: TGTGCCAGTAGTATAAGTCGGCGGGAAACCCAAGAGACCCAGTACTTC. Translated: CASSISRRETQETQYF.

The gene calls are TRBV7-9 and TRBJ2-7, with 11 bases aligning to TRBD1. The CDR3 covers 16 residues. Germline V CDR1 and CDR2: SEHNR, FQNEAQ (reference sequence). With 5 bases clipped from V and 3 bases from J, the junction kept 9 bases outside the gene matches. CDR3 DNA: TGTGCCAGCAGCACGCCTACCGGGACAGGGGGCTACGAGCAGTACTTC. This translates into CASSTPTGTGGYEQYF.

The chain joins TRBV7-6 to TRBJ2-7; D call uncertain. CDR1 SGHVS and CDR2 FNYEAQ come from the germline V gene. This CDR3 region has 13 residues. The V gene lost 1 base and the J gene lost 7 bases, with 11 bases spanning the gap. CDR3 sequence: CASSLESGGEQYF. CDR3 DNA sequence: TGTGCCAGCAGCTTAGAGTCTGGTGGAGAGCAGTACTTC.

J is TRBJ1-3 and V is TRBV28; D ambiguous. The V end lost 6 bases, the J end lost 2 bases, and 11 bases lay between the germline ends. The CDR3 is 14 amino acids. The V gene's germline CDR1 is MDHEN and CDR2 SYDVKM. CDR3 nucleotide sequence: TGTGCCAGCAGCCCGGAAATGGCTGGAAACACCATATATTTT. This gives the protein CASSPEMAGNTIYF.

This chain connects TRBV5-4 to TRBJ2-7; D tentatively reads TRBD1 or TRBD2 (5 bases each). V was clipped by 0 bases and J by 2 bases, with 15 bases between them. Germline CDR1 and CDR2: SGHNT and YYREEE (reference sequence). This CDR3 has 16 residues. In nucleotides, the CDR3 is TGTGCCAGCAGCTTGGGTTTGGGGGACCTAACCTACGAGCAGTACTTC. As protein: CASSLGLGDLTYEQYF.

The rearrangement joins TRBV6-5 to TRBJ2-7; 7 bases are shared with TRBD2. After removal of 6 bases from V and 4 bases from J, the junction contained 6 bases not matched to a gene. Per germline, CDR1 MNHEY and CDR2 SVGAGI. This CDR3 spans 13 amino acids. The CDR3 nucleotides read TGTGCCAGCAGCCTGGGTAGCGGGTACGAGCAGTACTTC. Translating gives CASSLGSGYEQYF.

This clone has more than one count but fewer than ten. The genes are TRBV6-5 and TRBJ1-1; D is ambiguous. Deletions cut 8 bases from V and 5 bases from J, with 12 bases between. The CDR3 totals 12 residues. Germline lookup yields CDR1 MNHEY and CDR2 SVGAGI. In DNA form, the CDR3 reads TGTGCCAGCCCCCCACCTCGGACTGAAGCTTTCTTT. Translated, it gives CASPPPRTEAFF.

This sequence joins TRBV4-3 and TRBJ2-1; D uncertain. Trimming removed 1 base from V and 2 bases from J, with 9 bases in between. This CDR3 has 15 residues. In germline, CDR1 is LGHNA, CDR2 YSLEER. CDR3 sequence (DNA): TGCGCCAGCAGCCAAGGGCCCCAGACCTACAATGAGCAGTTCTTC. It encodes CASSQGPQTYNEQFF.

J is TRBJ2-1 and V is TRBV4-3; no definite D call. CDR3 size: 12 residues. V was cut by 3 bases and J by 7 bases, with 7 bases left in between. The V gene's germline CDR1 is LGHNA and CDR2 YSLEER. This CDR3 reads CASSHLRNEQFF. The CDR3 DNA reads TGCGCCAGCAGCCACCTAAGGAATGAGCAGTTCTTC.

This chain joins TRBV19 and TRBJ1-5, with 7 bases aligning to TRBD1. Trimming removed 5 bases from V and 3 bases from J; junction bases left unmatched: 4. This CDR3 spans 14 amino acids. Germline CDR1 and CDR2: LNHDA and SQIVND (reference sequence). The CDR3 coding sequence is TGTGCCAGTAGTGGAAGGGGGCTCAATCAGCCCCAGCATTTT. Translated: CASSGRGLNQPQHF. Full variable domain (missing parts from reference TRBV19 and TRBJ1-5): DGGITQSPKYLFRKEGQNVTLSCEQNLNHDAMYWYRQDPGQGLRLIYYSQIVNDFQKGDIAEGYSVSREKKESFPLTVTSAQKNPTAFYLCASSGRGLNQPQHFGDGTRLSIL.